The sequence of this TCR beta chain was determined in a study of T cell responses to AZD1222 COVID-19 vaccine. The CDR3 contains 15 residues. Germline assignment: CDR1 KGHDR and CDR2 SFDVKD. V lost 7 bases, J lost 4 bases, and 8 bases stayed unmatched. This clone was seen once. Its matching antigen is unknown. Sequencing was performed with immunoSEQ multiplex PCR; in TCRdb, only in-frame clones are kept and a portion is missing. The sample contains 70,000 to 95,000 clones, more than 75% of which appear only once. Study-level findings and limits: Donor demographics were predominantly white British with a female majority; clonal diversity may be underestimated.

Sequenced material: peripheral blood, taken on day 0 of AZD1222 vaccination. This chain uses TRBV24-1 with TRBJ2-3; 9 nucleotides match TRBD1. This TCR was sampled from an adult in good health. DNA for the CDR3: TGTGCCACCAGCGAACCGGGACAGGGACCAGATACGCAGTATTTT. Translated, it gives CATSEPGQGPDTQYF.